A single sample gave rise to the 31 T cell receptor beta chains below, sequenced in a study of OX40 agonist ivuxolimab in advanced cancers. Sequenced by immunoSEQ multiplex PCR; TCRdb stores in-frame clones only, minus some. The sample has some 95,000 clones; roughly 88% are singletons. This specimen consisted of CD4+ or CD8+ T cells sorted from blood, obtained in a trial of the OX40 agonist ivuxolimab. These receptors all stem from an adult with an advanced solid tumor such as melanoma, head and neck, liver or kidney cancer.

The table lists this clone with a few counts. This chain connects TRBV4-2 to TRBJ2-4; D call uncertain. The germline V and J ends were trimmed by 1 base and 9 bases, with 19 bases remaining between them. Looked up from germline, CDR1 is LGHNA and CDR2 is YNFKEQ. The CDR3 loop spans 16 amino acids. DNA of the CDR3: TGTGCCAGCAGCCAAGTATTGAGAGAAGAGGTCATCATTCAGTACTTC. Translation: CASSQVLREEVIIQYF.

This sequence joins TRBV2 and TRBJ2-7; maybe TRBD1 (6 bases). The CDR3 has 14 residues. Germline CDR1 reads SNHLY; CDR2 reads FYNNEI. The V end lost 3 bases, the J end lost 4 bases, and 13 bases lay between the germline ends. The CDR3 loop reads CASSDWLGGYEQYF. The CDR3 coding sequence is TGTGCCAGCAGTGATTGGCTAGGGGGATACGAGCAGTACTTC.

The chain joins TRBV10-1 to TRBJ2-1; 7 bases are a match to TRBD2. The ends lost 0 bases at V and 0 bases at J; junction bases unmatched: 8. CDR1 and CDR2 from the germline V gene are WNHNN and SYGVQD (reference sequence). The CDR3 has 18 residues. Here the CDR3 reads CASSESLGGGSSYNEQFF. CDR3 in DNA: TGCGCCAGCAGTGAGTCCTTGGGCGGGGGTAGCTCCTACAATGAGCAGTTCTTC.

This chain connects TRBV5-8 to TRBJ2-7; D may be TRBD1 or TRBD2 (5 bases each). The germline gives CDR1 SGHTS, CDR2 YDEGEE. This CDR3 has 14 residues. Trimming cost V 3 bases and J 5 bases, with 15 bases left between them. The CDR3 is CASSYQGRRNEQYF. In nucleotides, the CDR3 is TGTGCCAGCAGCTACCAGGGAAGGAGGAACGAGCAGTACTTC.

The chain couples TRBV4-3 to TRBJ1-2; 9 nucleotides match TRBD1. V was pared by 3 bases and J by 7 bases, with 6 bases of the junction left unmatched. CDR1 is LGHNA and CDR2 is YSLEER in the germline V gene. The CDR3 loop spans 14 amino acids. In DNA, the CDR3 is TGCGCCAGCAGCCACACGACAGGGGGAAGTGGCTACACCTTC. It codes for CASSHTTGGSGYTF.

V is TRBV13 and J is TRBJ2-7, with 10 nucleotides matching TRBD2. Germline CDR1 reads PRHDT; CDR2 reads FYEKMQ (reference sequence). With 4 bases clipped from V and 4 bases from J, the junction kept 10 bases outside the gene matches. The CDR3 totals 16 residues. The CDR3 is CASSSTPLAGLYEQYF. The CDR3 DNA sequence: TGTGCCAGCAGCTCCACACCACTAGCGGGATTATACGAGCAGTACTTC.

V is TRBV7-9 and J is TRBJ2-6; no firm D call. The CDR3 has 17 amino acids. Trimming removed 1 base from V and 0 bases from J, with 10 bases in between. In germline, CDR1 is SEHNR, CDR2 FQNEAQ (reference sequence). Here the CDR3 reads CASSLGQPISGANVLTF. The CDR3 DNA follows: TGTGCCAGCAGCTTAGGACAACCCATCTCTGGGGCCAACGTCCTGACTTTC.

With regard to this clone: Other DNA sequences from this sample encode an identical CDR3 as well. V usage is TRBV18 and J usage is TRBJ2-3; D unresolved. Germline V lookup: CDR1 KGHSH, CDR2 LQKENI. The V end was cut by 2 bases, the J end by 0 bases, with 3 bases between. The CDR3 extends over 13 amino acids. The CDR3 protein is CASSPASTDTQYF. In nucleotides, the CDR3 is TGTGCCAGCTCACCAGCCAGCACAGATACGCAGTATTTT.

The chain links TRBV4-2 to TRBJ2-1; weak D call: TRBD2 (5 bases). This CDR3 has 15 amino acids. V was trimmed by 2 bases and J by 0 bases, leaving 8 bases between them. Germline CDR1 LGHNA, CDR2 YNFKEQ. CDR3 DNA sequence: TGTGCCAGCAGCCAAAGAGCGGTCTCCTACAATGAGCAGTTCTTC. Encoded protein: CASSQRAVSYNEQFF.

This chain links TRBV4-3 with TRBJ2-5, with a weak D call TRBD2 (5 bases). The CDR3 runs to 16 residues. Per the germline V gene, CDR1 is LGHNA and CDR2 is YSLEER. V was pared by 4 bases and J by 3 bases, with 18 bases between. The CDR3 is CASSPNDLARKETQYF. The CDR3 bases are TGCGCCAGCAGCCCCAACGATTTAGCGAGAAAAGAGACCCAGTACTTC.

This sequence joins TRBV11-3 and TRBJ2-5; 9 positions agree with TRBD2. The J call may be wrong; the DNA end is better matched by TRBJ2-7. Germline V gene data show CDR1 as SGHNT and CDR2 as YENEEA. The CDR3 is 15 amino acids. DNA for the CDR3: TGTGCCAGCAGCTTAGATTCGCGGGAGGGCCGCGAGCAGTACTTC. As protein: CASSLDSREGREQYF.

The V call is TRBV6-6, the J call TRBJ1-1; D uncertain. Trimming left V 6 bases short and J 1 base short, with 9 bases between. CDR1 and CDR2 from the germline V gene are MNHNY and SVGAGI (reference sequence). This CDR3 is built from 13 residues. CDR3 amino acids: CASSIYPNTEAFF. CDR3 bases: TGTGCCAGCAGCATTTATCCGAACACTGAAGCTTTCTTT.

The chain carries TRBV28 and TRBJ2-6, with no clear D. V lost 8 bases, J lost 2 bases, and 4 bases lay in between. The CDR3 sequence is 12 residues long. In germline, CDR1 is MDHEN, CDR2 SYDVKM. CDR3 region: CASAAGANVLTF. The CDR3, as DNA: TGTGCCAGCGCCGCTGGGGCCAACGTCCTGACTTTC.

V and J are TRBV7-8 and TRBJ1-2, with TRBD1 identical over 7 bases. The CDR3 has 17 amino acids. CDR1 SGHVS and CDR2 FQNEAQ come from the germline V gene. V shed 1 base and J 4 bases; nucleotides not matched to a gene: 12. CDR3 nucleotides: TGTGCCAGCAGCTTAGGCGCAGGGGGTCCCCTCTCCTATGGCTACACCTTC. Translation: CASSLGAGGPLSYGYTF. The full variable domain, its missing parts supplied by reference TRBV7-8 and TRBJ1-2, is GAGVSQSPRYKVAKRGQDVALRCDPISGHVSLFWYQQALGQGPEFLTYFQNEAQLDKSGLPSDRFFAERPEGSVSTLKIQRTQQEDSAVYLCASSLGAGGPLSYGYTFGSGTRLTVV.

This clone was observed a handful of times. This same CDR3 is encoded by further DNA sequences in the sample. As DNA, the CDR3 is TGTGCCAGCAGTGGGGTCGCGGGGTCCTACGAGCAGTACTTC. Translation gives CASSGVAGSYEQYF. This sequence joins TRBV27 and TRBJ2-7; TRBD2 is a possible D gene (6 bases). Trimming shortened V by 5 bases and J by 1 base, and 12 bases separated the two germline ends. The germline V gene encodes CDR1 MNHEY and CDR2 SMNVEV (reference sequence). CDR3 length: 14 residues.

The chain carries TRBV4-1 and TRBJ2-5, with 8 bases identical to TRBD2. The CDR3 sequence is 16 residues long. CDR1 and CDR2 from the germline V gene are MGHRA and YSYEKL. The trim removed 1 base at V and 5 bases at J, leaving 9 bases unmatched. Here the CDR3 DNA reads TGCGCCAGCAGCCAAGGGAACGGGGGGGCTGGGGAGACCCAGTACTTC. It codes for CASSQGNGGAGETQYF.

This rearrangement joins TRBV6-5 to TRBJ2-7; a possible D gene is TRBD1 (6 bases). V was cut by 2 bases and J by 2 bases, with 10 bases left in between. This CDR3 contains 14 residues. In germline, CDR1 is MNHEY, CDR2 SVGAGI. The CDR3 nucleotides are TGTGCCAGCAGTTACCGGGACATAGCCTACGAGCAGTACTTC. Its translation is CASSYRDIAYEQYF.

The genes are TRBV28 and TRBJ2-7, with 8 bases identical to TRBD1. The ends lost 2 bases at V and 6 bases at J; junction bases unmatched: 0. Germline loops: CDR1 MDHEN, CDR2 SYDVKM. This CDR3 has 12 amino acids. CDR3 protein: CASSLQGAEQYF. As DNA, the CDR3 is TGTGCCAGCAGTTTACAGGGGGCCGAGCAGTACTTC.

The rearrangement links TRBV5-1 to TRBJ2-1, with D perhaps TRBD2 (5 bases). The germline V gene encodes CDR1 SGHRS and CDR2 YFSETQ. Trimming cost V 0 bases and J 3 bases, with 10 bases left between them. The CDR3 contains 15 residues. The CDR3 DNA reads as TGCGCCAGCAGCTTGGTTACAGACTACTACAATGAGCAGTTCTTC. Translating gives CASSLVTDYYNEQFF. Looking up the rest from reference TRBV5-1 and TRBJ2-1 gives the full variable domain: KAGVTQTPRYLIKTRGQQVTLSCSPISGHRSVSWYQQTPGQGLQFLFEYFSETQRNKGNFPGRFSGRQFSNSRSEMNVSTLELGDSALYLCASSLVTDYYNEQFFGPGTRLTVL.

The genes are TRBV6-5 and TRBJ1-5; D remains unclear. The ends were cut back, 7 bases at V and 13 bases at J, with 20 bases in the middle. Germline V gene lookup returns CDR1 MNHEY and CDR2 SVGAGI. The CDR3 has 13 amino acids. For the CDR3, the DNA is TGTGCCAGCACCTCTCCGGGAAAAGGTACTCAGCATTTT. Its translation: CASTSPGKGTQHF.

The chain links TRBV30 to TRBJ2-6; no reliable D call. CDR1 is GTSNPN and CDR2 is SVGIG in the germline V gene (reference sequence). The CDR3 runs to 16 residues. The V end lost 5 bases, the J end lost 4 bases, and 18 bases lay between the germline ends. CDR3 DNA sequence: TGTGCCTGGTATGCTCGAGGATGGGCCGGGGCCAACGTCCTGACTTTC. This codes for CAWYARGWAGANVLTF.

The chain couples TRBV7-3 to TRBJ2-5; D remains ambiguous. The J call is uncertain, as TRBJ2-7 better fits the DNA end. CDR3 size: 13 residues. Germline CDR1 and CDR2: SGHTA and FQGTGA. CDR3 DNA sequence: TGTGCCAGCAGCTTAACGTGGGAAGGCGAGCAGTACTTC. It is translated as CASSLTWEGEQYF.

The rearrangement uses TRBV5-4 and TRBJ2-5; possibly TRBD1 for D (5 bases). This CDR3 is 13 amino acids long. V was cut by 4 bases and J by 10 bases, with 17 bases left in between. Germline CDR1 is SGHNT and CDR2 is YYREEE (reference sequence). The CDR3 DNA follows: TGTGCCAGCAGCATCCCCGGCCAGGGCGACCAGTACTTC. This translates into CASSIPGQGDQYF.

The chain links TRBV7-2 to TRBJ2-5; no firm D call. The V end was cut by 5 bases, the J end by 5 bases, with 12 bases between. Germline CDR1 SGHTA, CDR2 FQGNSA. This CDR3 region has 13 residues. The chain's CDR3 is CASSPGYRETQYF. The CDR3 coding sequence is TGTGCCAGCAGCCCGGGCTATAGGGAGACCCAGTACTTC.

The genes are TRBV4-1 and TRBJ1-3; D not certain. The CDR3 consists of 15 residues. Germline V gives CDR1 MGHRA, CDR2 YSYEKL. The V end lost 4 bases, the J end lost 2 bases, and 12 bases lay between the germline ends. The CDR3 sequence: CASSPSAPPGNTIYF. Written as DNA, the CDR3 is TGCGCCAGCAGCCCCTCGGCGCCCCCTGGAAACACCATATATTTT.

In its sample, this clone was seen a few times. J is TRBJ1-3 and V is TRBV5-5, with D hard to call. Germline loops: CDR1 SGHKS, CDR2 YYEKEE (reference sequence). V was trimmed by 0 bases and J by 0 bases, leaving 7 bases between them. The CDR3 has 15 amino acids. The CDR3, as DNA: TGTGCCAGCAGCTTGGCCGGCGGCTCTGGAAACACCATATATTTT. Residues: CASSLAGGSGNTIYF.

V is TRBV5-5 and J is TRBJ2-2, with 8 bases lining up with TRBD2. The CDR3 loop spans 15 amino acids. Per the germline V gene, CDR1 is SGHKS and CDR2 is YYEKEE (reference sequence). The trim removed 5 bases at V and 4 bases at J, leaving 7 bases unmatched. The CDR3, as DNA: TGTGCCAGCAGAGGAGCGGGAGAGGTCACCGGGGAGCTGTTTTTT. Its translation: CASRGAGEVTGELFF.

The J gene is TRBJ1-6, the V gene TRBV20-1; no definite D call. The CDR3 has 11 residues. The V gene's germline CDR1 is DFQATT and CDR2 SNEGSKA (reference sequence). V was pared by 7 bases and J by 10 bases, with 11 bases between. The CDR3 DNA follows: TGCAGTGTTATGGAGGACTCACCCCTCCACTTT. This sequence encodes CSVMEDSPLHF.

The CDR3 nucleotides are TGTGCCAGCAGCTTAGGGAGAGGGGCAGCAAATGAGCAGTTCTTC. It is translated as CASSLGRGAANEQFF. V usage is TRBV11-3 and J usage is TRBJ2-1, with D perhaps being TRBD1 or TRBD2 (5 bases each). This CDR3 spans 15 amino acids. The V end lost 1 base, the J end lost 7 bases, and 14 bases lay between the germline ends. Per the germline V gene, CDR1 is SGHNT and CDR2 is YENEEA.

This clone was counted only a few times. The V gene is TRBV7-2, the J gene TRBJ2-3; D remains unclear. The CDR3 has 11 residues. CDR1 and CDR2 (germline): SGHTA, FQGNSA. Trimming removed 4 bases at V and 9 bases at J, with 8 bases between. This chain's CDR3 is CASSSPGTQYF. DNA of the CDR3: TGTGCCAGCAGCTCGCCAGGCACGCAGTATTTT.

This clone occurred once. The chain recombines TRBV6-5 with TRBJ1-1; no clear D gene. CDR3 size: 11 residues. Germline V gene data show CDR1 as MNHEY and CDR2 as SVGAGI. V shed 6 bases and J shed 3 bases, with 5 bases lying between them. CDR3 protein: CASRGYTEAFF. As DNA, the CDR3 is TGTGCCAGCAGGGGATACACTGAAGCTTTCTTT.